The rows below give T cell receptor beta chains drawn from one sample of a study of identical twins. TCRdb ran MiXCR on the 5' RACE reads and lists one entry per CDR3 protein. The sample contains 500,000 to 650,000 distinct CDR3 sequences, 20% to 25% of which appear only once. This same sample was also taken into another study, of yellow fever vaccine responses in identical twins.

The sequencing input was CD4+ T cells sorted from blood. These receptors were collected from a woman under 30 in good health. Each CDR3 is given with its conserved first and last residue. Each record gives: CDR3 DNA, CDR3 protein, J gene, clone size, D gene, V gene. A D gene is named only where the DNA matches it firmly. Some rows mark clone size as missing; the rest say once, few, many or name a class of expanded clone.

DNA: TGTGCCAGCAGTTTGGGGGGGGCGTCGAACACCGGGGAGCTGTTTTTT
CDR3: CASSLGGASNTGELFF
J: TRBJ2-2
size: few
D: .
V: TRBV28

DNA: TGTGCCACCAGTGACCCCTCGGCAGATACGCAGTATTTT
CDR3: CATSDPSADTQYF
J: TRBJ2-3
size: few
D: .
V: TRBV24-1

DNA: TGCAGTGTCCCCCAGTCTTACAATGAGCAGTTCTTC
CDR3: CSVPQSYNEQFF
J: TRBJ2-1
size: once
D: .
V: TRBV20-1

DNA: TGTGCCACCAGACGAGGTCCCACTGAAGCTTTCTTT
CDR3: CATRRGPTEAFF
J: TRBJ1-1
size: few
D: .
V: TRBV12-3/TRBV12-4

DNA: TGTGCCAGCAGTTTTTTTGGGAGGGCCCCCGACAATGAGCAGTTCTTC
CDR3: CASSFFGRAPDNEQFF
J: TRBJ2-1
size: few
D: TRBD2
V: TRBV27

DNA: TGTGCCAGCAGGACAGGGGGCAGTGGGTCCTACAATGAGCAGTTCTTC
CDR3: CASRTGGSGSYNEQFF
J: TRBJ2-1
size: few
D: TRBD1
V: TRBV12-3/TRBV12-4

DNA: TGTGCCAGCAGTTTTATTCGCGCTAGCCACGACGAGCAGTACTTC
CDR3: CASSFIRASHDEQYF
J: TRBJ2-7
size: many
D: .
V: TRBV12-3/TRBV12-4

DNA: TGCGCCAGCACGACAGGGGCCTCTGGAAACACCATATATTTT
CDR3: CASTTGASGNTIYF
J: TRBJ1-3
size: .
D: TRBD1
V: TRBV5-1

DNA: TGTGCCAGCAGTTCTAGACTAGCGGGTGGCTACGAGCAGTACTTC
CDR3: CASSSRLAGGYEQYF
J: TRBJ2-7
size: .
D: TRBD2
V: TRBV28

DNA: TGCAGCGTTCTTTCGACCAGGGTAGGCACTGAAGCTTTCTTT
CDR3: CSVLSTRVGTEAFF
J: TRBJ1-1
size: .
D: .
V: TRBV29-1

DNA: TGTGCCAGCAGACCCGGACTAGCGGGATTAGATACGCAGTATTTT
CDR3: CASRPGLAGLDTQYF
J: TRBJ2-3
size: .
D: TRBD2
V: TRBV6-1

DNA: TGCGCCAGCAGCTCTTCCACAGTTACCACCGGGGAGCTGTTTTTT
CDR3: CASSSSTVTTGELFF
J: TRBJ2-2
size: .
D: .
V: TRBV5-1

DNA: TGTGCCACCAGTGATTTGCGGGAGGGTATCCCTTCCTATGGCTACACCTTC
CDR3: CATSDLREGIPSYGYTF
J: TRBJ1-2
size: .
D: .
V: TRBV24-1

DNA: TGTGCCAGCAGTGAAGCCAACAAGAGGGACTATGGCTACACCTTC
CDR3: CASSEANKRDYGYTF
J: TRBJ1-2
size: few
D: .
V: TRBV6-1

DNA: TGCGCCAGCAGCCCCACCACTCCTAGCGGGACCCGTCCCGGCACAGATACGCAGTATTTT
CDR3: CASSPTTPSGTRPGTDTQYF
J: TRBJ2-3
size: .
D: TRBD2
V: TRBV5-1

DNA: TGTGCCAGCAGCCAAGGCGAGGGTCGGGGCTACACCTTC
CDR3: CASSQGEGRGYTF
J: TRBJ1-2
size: many
D: .
V: TRBV4-2

DNA: TGTGCCAGCAGCAATGACAGCGGGGAGCTGTTTTTT
CDR3: CASSNDSGELFF
J: TRBJ2-2
size: .
D: .
V: TRBV6-2/TRBV6-3

DNA: TGTGCCAGCAGCGTAGGCCCTAGCGGGGTCACCGGGGAGCTGTTTTTT
CDR3: CASSVGPSGVTGELFF
J: TRBJ2-2
size: few
D: TRBD2
V: TRBV9

DNA: TGTGCCAGCAGTCGACAGGGCACCTCCTACAATGAGCAGTTCTTC
CDR3: CASSRQGTSYNEQFF
J: TRBJ2-1
size: few
D: TRBD1
V: TRBV12-3/TRBV12-4

DNA: TGTGCCACCAAGTTCGCCCCTAACTACGAGCAGTACTTC
CDR3: CATKFAPNYEQYF
J: TRBJ2-7
size: few
D: .
V: TRBV27

DNA: TGTGCCAGCAGTTTAGTCGGGGGCGGGAAGACCCAGTACTTC
CDR3: CASSLVGGGKTQYF
J: TRBJ2-5
size: .
D: .
V: TRBV12-3/TRBV12-4

DNA: TGTGCCAGCAGCTTAGTGACGGGTGTCCTTGAGACCCAGTACTTC
CDR3: CASSLVTGVLETQYF
J: TRBJ2-5
size: few
D: .
V: TRBV7-6

DNA: TGCGCCAGCAGCTGGGACGACAGCACAGATACGCAGTATTTT
CDR3: CASSWDDSTDTQYF
J: TRBJ2-3
size: many
D: .
V: TRBV5-1

DNA: TGTGCCAGCAGCCAAGAATATGACAGGGGCTCCTACGAGCAGTACTTC
CDR3: CASSQEYDRGSYEQYF
J: TRBJ2-7
size: few
D: TRBD1
V: TRBV4-2

DNA: TGTGCCAGCAGCCAAGAGACCGTAGGTACATACAATGAGCAGTTCTTC
CDR3: CASSQETVGTYNEQFF
J: TRBJ2-1
size: .
D: .
V: TRBV3-1

DNA: TGCAGTGCTAGAAACCTAGCGGGAGGCCCCCTTAGCACAGATACGCAGTATTTT
CDR3: CSARNLAGGPLSTDTQYF
J: TRBJ2-3
size: .
D: TRBD2
V: TRBV20-1

DNA: TGTGCCAGCCCCCCGTCACCGACCCCAGCACCGCCGCAGTATTTT
CDR3: CASPPSPTPAPPQYF
J: TRBJ2-3
size: .
D: .
V: TRBV2

DNA: TGTGCCAGCAGTGAAGGGCTAGCGGGAAGAAATGAGCAGTTCTTC
CDR3: CASSEGLAGRNEQFF
J: TRBJ2-1
size: .
D: TRBD2
V: TRBV2

DNA: TGTGCCAGTAGTCTACTAGCGGGAGGCTACGAGCAGTACTTC
CDR3: CASSLLAGGYEQYF
J: TRBJ2-7
size: .
D: TRBD2
V: TRBV19

DNA: TGTGCCAGCAGTTTGGGCGGGACTCCTGGCAATGAGCAGTTCTTC
CDR3: CASSLGGTPGNEQFF
J: TRBJ2-1
size: .
D: .
V: TRBV28

DNA: TGTGCCAGCTCTCCGAACCCGGGCAGGGGTCGCACAGATACGCAGTATTTT
CDR3: CASSPNPGRGRTDTQYF
J: TRBJ2-3
size: few
D: .
V: TRBV18

DNA: TGCAGTGCTAGATGGGCGGGGGGGCACCAAGAGACCCAGTACTTC
CDR3: CSARWAGGHQETQYF
J: TRBJ2-5
size: .
D: TRBD2
V: TRBV20-1

DNA: TGTGCCAGCAGCTGGGGTCTAGCGGGGGGTGGTGAGCAGTTCTTC
CDR3: CASSWGLAGGGEQFF
J: TRBJ2-1
size: few
D: TRBD2
V: TRBV7-2

DNA: TGTGCCAGCAGCGCTAGCGGGGTCTCCTACAATGAGCAGTTCTTC
CDR3: CASSASGVSYNEQFF
J: TRBJ2-1
size: .
D: TRBD2
V: TRBV2

DNA: TGTGCCACCAGCAGCCCCGGAGGTCAGCCCCAGCATTTT
CDR3: CATSSPGGQPQHF
J: TRBJ1-5
size: .
D: .
V: TRBV15

DNA: TGCGCCAGCGGGAGCTCAGCGGGGGAAACCTACAATGAGCAGTTCTTC
CDR3: CASGSSAGETYNEQFF
J: TRBJ2-1
size: few
D: TRBD2
V: TRBV5-1

DNA: TGTGCCAGCAGTTTATGGGCGGTTAGCACCGGGGAGCTGTTTTTT
CDR3: CASSLWAVSTGELFF
J: TRBJ2-2
size: once
D: .
V: TRBV28

DNA: TGTGCCAGCAGCTTGGGGGACAGGGTAGGCGCAGATACGCAGTATTTT
CDR3: CASSLGDRVGADTQYF
J: TRBJ2-3
size: few
D: TRBD1
V: TRBV5-4

DNA: TGCGCCAGCAGCTTAACAGCGAACTCTGGAAACACCATATATTTT
CDR3: CASSLTANSGNTIYF
J: TRBJ1-3
size: few
D: .
V: TRBV5-1

DNA: TGCAGTGCTCCACCCAGGGGGGGAAAGTACAATGAGCAGTTCTTC
CDR3: CSAPPRGGKYNEQFF
J: TRBJ2-1
size: few
D: .
V: TRBV20-1

DNA: TGTGCCAGCAGTGAGAAAGGTACCTATGGCTACACCTTC
CDR3: CASSEKGTYGYTF
J: TRBJ1-2
size: .
D: .
V: TRBV2

DNA: TGTGCCAGCAGCTTATTTCGCGAAGCCTACGAGCAGTACTTC
CDR3: CASSLFREAYEQYF
J: TRBJ2-7
size: .
D: .
V: TRBV7-2

DNA: TGTGCCAGCACTCCGGGGTCCAAATTCCTAAGCTCTGGAAACACCATATATTTT
CDR3: CASTPGSKFLSSGNTIYF
J: TRBJ1-3
size: .
D: .
V: TRBV12-3/TRBV12-4

DNA: TGTGCCAGCAGCTTAGGCAGCATCAATGAGCAGTTCTTC
CDR3: CASSLGSINEQFF
J: TRBJ2-1
size: few
D: .
V: TRBV7-3

DNA: TGCAGTGCCGGGACCGCACTCCAGAATGAGCAGTTCTTC
CDR3: CSAGTALQNEQFF
J: TRBJ2-1
size: .
D: .
V: TRBV20-1

DNA: TGTGCCATCAGTGGAAAACTCACTAGCGGGGGGAGCACAGATACGCAGTATTTT
CDR3: CAISGKLTSGGSTDTQYF
J: TRBJ2-3
size: few
D: TRBD2
V: TRBV10-3

DNA: TGCGCCAGCAGGCGAAGTGGACTAGCGGGCCTGCCGGGGACCGGGGAGCTGTTTTTT
CDR3: CASRRSGLAGLPGTGELFF
J: TRBJ2-2
size: .
D: TRBD2
V: TRBV5-1

DNA: TGTGCCAGCAGTCGGCAGAGCAAATTCTCCTACGAGCAGTACTTC
CDR3: CASSRQSKFSYEQYF
J: TRBJ2-7
size: .
D: .
V: TRBV28

DNA: TGTGCCAGCAGCCAAGGAGGGCTGGGACAGGTCTACAATGAGCAGTTCTTC
CDR3: CASSQGGLGQVYNEQFF
J: TRBJ2-1
size: many
D: TRBD1
V: TRBV3-1

DNA: TGCGCCAGCAGCTTGGCGAGCGGGCGTTACTACGAGCAGTACTTC
CDR3: CASSLASGRYYEQYF
J: TRBJ2-7
size: few
D: .
V: TRBV5-1

DNA: TGTGCCAGCTCCCCCAGGGACACCGCTAACTATGGCTACACCTTC
CDR3: CASSPRDTANYGYTF
J: TRBJ1-2
size: .
D: .
V: TRBV18

DNA: TGTGCCAGCAGCCAAGAATACTTAACAGTGTCCTATGGCTACACCTTC
CDR3: CASSQEYLTVSYGYTF
J: TRBJ1-2
size: .
D: .
V: TRBV3-1

DNA: TGCAGCGTTGAAGGGGACAGTGGAATAAGAGAGGCCCAGTACTTC
CDR3: CSVEGDSGIREAQYF
J: TRBJ2-5
size: .
D: TRBD1
V: TRBV29-1